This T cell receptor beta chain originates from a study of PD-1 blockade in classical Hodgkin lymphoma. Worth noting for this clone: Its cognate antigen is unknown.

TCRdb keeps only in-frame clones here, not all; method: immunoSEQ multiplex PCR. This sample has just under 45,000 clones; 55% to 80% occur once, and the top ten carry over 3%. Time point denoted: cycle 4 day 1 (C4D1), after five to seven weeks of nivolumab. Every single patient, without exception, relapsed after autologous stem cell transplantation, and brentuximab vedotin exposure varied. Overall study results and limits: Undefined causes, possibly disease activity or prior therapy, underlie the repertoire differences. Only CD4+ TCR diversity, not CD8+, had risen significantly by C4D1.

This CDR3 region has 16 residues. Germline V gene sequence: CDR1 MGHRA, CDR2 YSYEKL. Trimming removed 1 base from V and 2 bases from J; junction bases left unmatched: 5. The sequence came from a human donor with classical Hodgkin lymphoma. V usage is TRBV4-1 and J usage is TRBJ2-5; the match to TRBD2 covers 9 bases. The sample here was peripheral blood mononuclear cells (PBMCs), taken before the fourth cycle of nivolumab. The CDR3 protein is CASSQGFAGGQETQYF. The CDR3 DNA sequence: TGCGCCAGCAGCCAAGGGTTCGCGGGGGGGCAAGAGACCCAGTACTTC.